The rows below give T cell receptor beta chains drawn from one sample of a study of cytomegalovirus exposure and HLA in healthy donors. Data came from immunoSEQ multiplex PCR; TCRdb stores just in-frame clones and leaves some out. The table lists 85,000 to 100,000 clones, about four fifths of them singletons. Sequenced input: PBMCs. Receptor source: a man aged 25-40 years in good health and CMV-seronegative. Both conserved end residues are part of each CDR3. A D gene is named only where the DNA matches it firmly. Some rows have no size entry. The others give once, few or many, or a class for an expanded clone.

>TRBV7-9|TRBJ1-2|-|TRBD1
TGTGCCAGCAGCCGCCTACCCGGGACAGGGGCCGGGGTTAACTATGGCTACACCTTC
CASSRLPGTGAGVNYGYTF
>TRBV18|TRBJ1-2|once|TRBD1
TGTGCCAGCTCAAGCGGACAGGTCCTAAACTATGGCTACACCTTC
CASSSGQVLNYGYTF
>TRBV5-4|TRBJ2-1|-|TRBD2
TGTGCCAGCAGGCCCGGGGGGGAGACTTCCTACAATGAGCAGTTCTTC
CASRPGGETSYNEQFF
>TRBV5-1|TRBJ1-6|few|TRBD1
TGCGCCAGCAGCTCCGGGACAGGGACATATTCACCCCTCCACTTT
CASSSGTGTYSPLHF
>TRBV7-9|TRBJ1-2|-|TRBD1
TGTGCCAGCAGCCGGACAGGGGGCCAGGGCTACACCTTC
CASSRTGGQGYTF
>TRBV5-1|TRBJ1-1|-|-
TGCGCCAGCAGCTTGGAGAGGACACCGAACACTGAAGCTTTCTTT
CASSLERTPNTEAFF
>TRBV4-1|TRBJ1-4|-|TRBD1
TGCGCCAGCAGCCAAGGACAGGGTCGTGAAAAACTGTTTTTT
CASSQGQGREKLFF
>TRBV2|TRBJ1-1|-|-
TGTGCCAGCAGGAAAGAGCAGGGAGGGGGCACTGAAGCTTTCTTT
CASRKEQGGGTEAFF
>TRBV5-6|TRBJ2-2|-|TRBD1
TGTGCCAGCAGTAGAGGTAGGGACAGAACCGGGGAGCTGTTTTTT
CASSRGRDRTGELFF
>TRBV6-5|TRBJ1-6|-|TRBD1
TGTGCCAGCAGTTACGAGGGACAGCTTAATTCACCCCTCCACTTT
CASSYEGQLNSPLHF
>TRBV10-1|TRBJ2-1|few|-
TGCGCCAGCAGTTTTAACCCAAGGACAGAGCAGTTCTTC
CASSFNPRTEQFF
>TRBV25-1|TRBJ1-2|few|-
TGTGCCAGCAGTGAATCAGGGGATCTTGGTACTAACTATGGCTACACCTTC
CASSESGDLGTNYGYTF
>TRBV12-5|TRBJ1-6|-|-
TGTGCTAGTGGTTCCCCGACTCTCGGACACCAGAGCTCCTATAATTCACCCCTCCACTTT
CASGSPTLGHQSSYNSPLHF
>TRBV6-5|TRBJ2-7|-|-
TGTGCCAGCAGTTACTTAGGACAGCTCTACGAGCAGTACTTC
CASSYLGQLYEQYF
>TRBV10-1|TRBJ2-7|once|-
TGCGCCAGCAGTGAGTCTACGGCCTACGAGCAGTACTTC
CASSESTAYEQYF
>TRBV10-2|TRBJ2-1|-|TRBD1
TGCGCCAGCAGTGAGCGGGACAGGGCATACAATGAGCAGTTCTTC
CASSERDRAYNEQFF
>TRBV18|TRBJ2-1|-|TRBD1
TGTGCCAGCTCACCGGACAGGTCGAGCTCCTACAATGAGCAGTTCTTC
CASSPDRSSSYNEQFF
>TRBV4-2|TRBJ2-1|-|TRBD2
TGTGCCAGCGCCGGACTAGCGGGGGGGAACTCCTACAATGAGCAGTTCTTC
CASAGLAGGNSYNEQFF
>TRBV30|TRBJ1-2|-|TRBD1
TGTGCCTGGAGTGCATTACAGGGGAACTATGGCTACACCTTC
CAWSALQGNYGYTF
>TRBV6-5|TRBJ1-6|-|-
TGTGCCAGCAGTTACTTAGAAGATAGATCACCCCTCCACTTT
CASSYLEDRSPLHF
>TRBV6-6|TRBJ2-5|-|-
TGTGCCAGCGGCAAAGAGACCCAGTACTTC
CASGKETQYF
>TRBV10-3|TRBJ2-3|-|-
TGTGCCATCAGTGTTGCAGGGGTCGGCACAGATACGCAGTATTTT
CAISVAGVGTDTQYF
>TRBV7-9|TRBJ2-4|-|-
TGTTCCAGCAGCTTAAGGGGGGGGGTTCAGTACTTC
CSSSLRGGVQYF
>TRBV10-3|TRBJ2-6|-|TRBD2
TGTGCCATCAGGGACCTTGGGGGGGGCTCTGGGGCCAACGTCCTGACTTTC
CAIRDLGGGSGANVLTF
>TRBV20-1|TRBJ1-2|-|-
TGCAGTGCGAGGACAGTTTATGGCTACACCTTC
CSARTVYGYTF
>TRBV12-5|TRBJ1-1|-|TRBD1
TGTGCTAGTGGTTTCACCAGGGGGCCAAACACTGAAGCTTTCTTT
CASGFTRGPNTEAFF
>TRBV19|TRBJ2-2|-|TRBD1
TGTGCCAGTAGTGTCGGTGACAGGGTCACCGGGGAGCTGTTTTTT
CASSVGDRVTGELFF
>TRBV11-3|TRBJ2-2|-|-
TGTGCCAGCAGCCTAAGCACCGGGGAGCTGTTTTTT
CASSLSTGELFF
>TRBV2|TRBJ1-2|-|TRBD1
TGTGCCAGCAGTGACCTCGCAGGGGGTTATGGCTACACCTTC
CASSDLAGGYGYTF
>TRBV6-5|TRBJ2-7|-|-
TGTGCCAGCAGGCGGTCCTCCCTCGACGAGCAGTACTTC
CASRRSSLDEQYF
>TRBV5-6|TRBJ2-2|-|-
TGTGCCAGCAGCAACTACGACAGGGGAGGGTCCGGGGAGCTGTTTTTT
CASSNYDRGGSGELFF
>TRBV5-1|TRBJ1-2|-|-
TGCGCCAGCAGCTTACAGGATTACAGGGATGGCTACACCTTC
CASSLQDYRDGYTF
>TRBV30|TRBJ1-1|-|-
TGTGCCTGGAGTGTACTTTCTTCGGCTTTCTTT
CAWSVLSSAFF
>TRBV6-1|TRBJ1-6|-|-
TGTGCCAGCAGTCACACCGGACAGCATAATTCACCCCTCCACTTT
CASSHTGQHNSPLHF
>TRBV14|TRBJ1-2|-|-
TGTGCCAGCAGCCAAGGGGAGGCAGTCTATGGCTACACCTTC
CASSQGEAVYGYTF
>TRBV19|TRBJ2-1|few|-
TGTGCCAGTAGTATAGGGAGGGCTCCGGACCTTCATGAGCAGTTCTTC
CASSIGRAPDLHEQFF
>TRBV6-5|TRBJ1-4|few|TRBD1
TGTGCCAGCAGTTACAATTTGGGTACAGGGGGCGAAAAACTGTTTTTT
CASSYNLGTGGEKLFF
>TRBV7-3|TRBJ2-1|-|-
TGTGCCAGCAGCTTAGTAAGTTCTAGGTACAATGAGCAGTTCTTC
CASSLVSSRYNEQFF
>TRBV18|TRBJ1-2|-|TRBD1
TGTGCCAGCTCACCACGGACAGGGCAGCCAGCAAGGCCCCAATATGGCTACACCTTC
CASSPRTGQPARPQYGYTF
>TRBV5-1|TRBJ2-1|few|TRBD1
TGCGCCAGCAGCCCGGGACAGCGATTTGAGCAGTTCTTC
CASSPGQRFEQFF
>TRBV7-2|TRBJ2-7|-|-
TGTGCCAGCAGCCCTCGACAGGCGCGATCCTACGAGCAGTACTTC
CASSPRQARSYEQYF
>TRBV2|TRBJ2-4|-|-
TGTGCCAGCAGACAGAACCCAAACATTCAGTACTTC
CASRQNPNIQYF
>TRBV30|TRBJ1-1|-|-
TGTGCCTGGCGCGGGTCCCGGGGGAGTGGAACTGAAGCTTTCTTT
CAWRGSRGSGTEAFF
>TRBV7-2|TRBJ2-1|-|-
TGTGCCAGCAGCTTATATTATGCGAATGAGCAGTTCTTC
CASSLYYANEQFF
>TRBV9|TRBJ1-2|-|TRBD1
TGTGCCAGCAGCGTAGGCGGGACAGACTATGGCTACACCTTC
CASSVGGTDYGYTF
>TRBV5-1|TRBJ2-3|-|TRBD2
TGCGCCAGCAGCCTAGGGACTAGCGGGGGTGATACGCAGTATTTT
CASSLGTSGGDTQYF